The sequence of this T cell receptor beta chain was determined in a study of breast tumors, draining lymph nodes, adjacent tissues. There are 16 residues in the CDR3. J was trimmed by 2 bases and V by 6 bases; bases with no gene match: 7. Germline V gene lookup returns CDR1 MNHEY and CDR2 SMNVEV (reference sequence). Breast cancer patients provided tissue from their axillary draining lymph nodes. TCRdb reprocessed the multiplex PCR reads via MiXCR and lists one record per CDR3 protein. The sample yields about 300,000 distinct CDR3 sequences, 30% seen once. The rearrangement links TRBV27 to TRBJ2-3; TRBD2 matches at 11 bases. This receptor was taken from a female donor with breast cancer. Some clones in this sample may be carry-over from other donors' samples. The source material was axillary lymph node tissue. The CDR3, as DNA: TGTGCCAGCAGACTTTTAGCGGGAGGGCCCACAGATACGCAGTATTTT. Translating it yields CASRLLAGGPTDTQYF.